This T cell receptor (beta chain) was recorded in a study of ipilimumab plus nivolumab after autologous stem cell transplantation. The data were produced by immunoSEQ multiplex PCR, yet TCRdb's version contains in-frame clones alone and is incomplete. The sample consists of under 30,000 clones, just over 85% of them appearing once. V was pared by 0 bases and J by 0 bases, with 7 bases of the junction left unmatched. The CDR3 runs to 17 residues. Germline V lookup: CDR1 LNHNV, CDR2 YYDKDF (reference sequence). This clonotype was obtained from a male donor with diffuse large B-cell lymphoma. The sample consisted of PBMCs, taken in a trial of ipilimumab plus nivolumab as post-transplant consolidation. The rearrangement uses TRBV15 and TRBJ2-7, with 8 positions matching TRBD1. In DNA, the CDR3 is TGTGCCACCAGCAGAGAACCAGGGGGCCGGAGCTCCTACGAGCAGTACTTC. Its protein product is CATSREPGGRSSYEQYF.